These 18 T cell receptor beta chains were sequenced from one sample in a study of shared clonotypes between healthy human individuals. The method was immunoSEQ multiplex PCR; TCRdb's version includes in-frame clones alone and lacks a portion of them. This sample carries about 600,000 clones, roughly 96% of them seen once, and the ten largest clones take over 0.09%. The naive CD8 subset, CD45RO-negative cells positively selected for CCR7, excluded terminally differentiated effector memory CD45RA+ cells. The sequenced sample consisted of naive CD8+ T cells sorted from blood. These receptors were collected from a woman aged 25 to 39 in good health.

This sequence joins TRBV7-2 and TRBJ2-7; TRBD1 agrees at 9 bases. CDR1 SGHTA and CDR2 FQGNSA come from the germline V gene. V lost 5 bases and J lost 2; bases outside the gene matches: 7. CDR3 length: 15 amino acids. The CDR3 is CASSPAGTGTYEQYF. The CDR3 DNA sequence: TGTGCCAGCAGCCCGGCCGGGACAGGGACCTACGAGCAGTACTTC.

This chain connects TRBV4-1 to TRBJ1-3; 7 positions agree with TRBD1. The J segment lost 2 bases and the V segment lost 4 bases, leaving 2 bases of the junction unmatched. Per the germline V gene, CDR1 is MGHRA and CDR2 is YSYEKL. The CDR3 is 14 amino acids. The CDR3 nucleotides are TGCGCCAGCAGCCCGCAGGGGGCTGGAAACACCATATATTTT. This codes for CASSPQGAGNTIYF.

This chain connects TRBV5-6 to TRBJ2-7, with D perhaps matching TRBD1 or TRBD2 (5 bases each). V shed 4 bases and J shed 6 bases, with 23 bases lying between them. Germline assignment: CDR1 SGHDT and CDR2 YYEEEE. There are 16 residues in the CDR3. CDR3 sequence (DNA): TGTGCCAGCAGCGAATGGCTTTTGGGCAGGGCGGGCGAGCAGTACTTC. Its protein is CASSEWLLGRAGEQYF.

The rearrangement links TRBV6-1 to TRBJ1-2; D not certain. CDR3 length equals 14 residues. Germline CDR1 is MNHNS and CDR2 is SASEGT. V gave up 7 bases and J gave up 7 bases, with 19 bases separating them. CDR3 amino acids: CASTAPGLPLGYTF. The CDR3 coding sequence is TGTGCCAGCACCGCACCGGGCCTACCCCTTGGCTACACCTTC.

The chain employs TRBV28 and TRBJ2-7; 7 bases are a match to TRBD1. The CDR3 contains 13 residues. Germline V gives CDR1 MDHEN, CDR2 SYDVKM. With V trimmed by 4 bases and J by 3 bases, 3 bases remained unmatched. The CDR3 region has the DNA TGTGCCAGCAGTTACGGGACAGACTACGAGCAGTACTTC. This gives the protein CASSYGTDYEQYF.

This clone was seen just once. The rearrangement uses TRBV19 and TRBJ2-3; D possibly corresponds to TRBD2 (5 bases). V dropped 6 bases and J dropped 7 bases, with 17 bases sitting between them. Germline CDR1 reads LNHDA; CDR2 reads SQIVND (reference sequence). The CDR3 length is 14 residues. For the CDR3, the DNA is TGTGCCAGTAGGCCTAACGCGGACTCTTATACGCAGTATTTT. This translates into CASRPNADSYTQYF.

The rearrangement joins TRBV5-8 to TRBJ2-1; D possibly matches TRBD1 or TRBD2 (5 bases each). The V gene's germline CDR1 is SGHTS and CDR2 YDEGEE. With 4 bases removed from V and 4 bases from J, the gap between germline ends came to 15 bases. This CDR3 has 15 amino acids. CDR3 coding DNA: TGTGCCAGCAGCGCAGAGGGGACCAGATACAATGAGCAGTTCTTC. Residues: CASSAEGTRYNEQFF.

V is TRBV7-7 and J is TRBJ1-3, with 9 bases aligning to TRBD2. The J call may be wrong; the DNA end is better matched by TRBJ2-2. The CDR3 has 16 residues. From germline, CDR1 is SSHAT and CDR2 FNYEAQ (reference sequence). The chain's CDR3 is CASSLSAGGPTGELFF. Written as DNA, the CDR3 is TGTGCCAGCAGCTTGAGCGCGGGAGGGCCCACCGGGGAGCTGTTTTTT.

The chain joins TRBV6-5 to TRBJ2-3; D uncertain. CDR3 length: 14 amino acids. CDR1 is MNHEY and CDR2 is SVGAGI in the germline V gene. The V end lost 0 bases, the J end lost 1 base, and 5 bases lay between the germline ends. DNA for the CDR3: TGTGCCAGCAGTTACTCCACAGGCACAGATACGCAGTATTTT. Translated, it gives CASSYSTGTDTQYF.

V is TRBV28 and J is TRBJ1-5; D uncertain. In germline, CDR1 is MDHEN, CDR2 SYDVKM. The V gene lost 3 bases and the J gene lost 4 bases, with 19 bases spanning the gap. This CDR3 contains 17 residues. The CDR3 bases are TGTGCCAGCAGTTTGGGAGGTAAGATCTTCTCGAATCAGCCCCAGCATTTT. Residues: CASSLGGKIFSNQPQHF.

The CDR3 DNA reads TGTGCCAGCAGCAAAGAAGGGAGGGGCTCCTACAATGAGCAGTTCTTC. This encodes CASSKEGRGSYNEQFF. The chain carries TRBV21-1 and TRBJ2-1; the table's D call of TRBD2 was not tested on the DNA. TRBV21-1 is described as a pseudogene. This CDR3 has 16 residues.

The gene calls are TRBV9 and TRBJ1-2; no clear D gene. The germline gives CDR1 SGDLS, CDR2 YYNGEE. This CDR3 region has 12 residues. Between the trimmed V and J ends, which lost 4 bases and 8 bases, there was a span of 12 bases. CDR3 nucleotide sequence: TGTGCCAGCAGCCCCCCCATAGGAGGCTACACCTTC. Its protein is CASSPPIGGYTF.

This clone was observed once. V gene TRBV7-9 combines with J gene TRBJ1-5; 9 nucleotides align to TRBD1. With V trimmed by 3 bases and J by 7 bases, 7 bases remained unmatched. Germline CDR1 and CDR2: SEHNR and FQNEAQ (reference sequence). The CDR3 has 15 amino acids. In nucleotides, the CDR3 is TGTGCCAGCAGCTTTCGACAGGGGGTTGACCAGCCCCAGCATTTT. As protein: CASSFRQGVDQPQHF.

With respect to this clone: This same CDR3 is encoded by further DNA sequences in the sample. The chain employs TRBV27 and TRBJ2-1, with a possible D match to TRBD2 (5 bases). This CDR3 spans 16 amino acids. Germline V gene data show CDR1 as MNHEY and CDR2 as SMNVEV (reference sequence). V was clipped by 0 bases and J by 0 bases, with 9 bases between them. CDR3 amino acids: CASSLSSGSSYNEQFF. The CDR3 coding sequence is TGTGCCAGCAGTTTATCGAGCGGTAGCTCCTACAATGAGCAGTTCTTC.

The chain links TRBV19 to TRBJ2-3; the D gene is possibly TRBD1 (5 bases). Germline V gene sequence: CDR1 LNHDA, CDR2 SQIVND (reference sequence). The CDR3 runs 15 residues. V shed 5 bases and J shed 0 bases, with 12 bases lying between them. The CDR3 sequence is CASSPDRSSTDTQYF. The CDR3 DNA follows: TGTGCCAGTAGTCCCGACAGATCTAGCACAGATACGCAGTATTTT.

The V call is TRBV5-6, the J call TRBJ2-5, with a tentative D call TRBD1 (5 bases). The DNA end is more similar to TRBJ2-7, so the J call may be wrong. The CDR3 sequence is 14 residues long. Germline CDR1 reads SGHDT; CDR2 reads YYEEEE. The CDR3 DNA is TGTGCCAGCAGCTATAGTGCAGGGTTCGGCGAGCAGTACTTC. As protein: CASSYSAGFGEQYF.

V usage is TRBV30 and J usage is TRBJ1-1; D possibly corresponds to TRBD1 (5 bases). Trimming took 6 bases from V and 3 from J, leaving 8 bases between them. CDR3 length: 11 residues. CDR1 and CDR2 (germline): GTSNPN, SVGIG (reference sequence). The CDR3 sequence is CACTRDTEAFF. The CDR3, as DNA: TGTGCCTGTACCAGGGACACTGAAGCTTTCTTT.

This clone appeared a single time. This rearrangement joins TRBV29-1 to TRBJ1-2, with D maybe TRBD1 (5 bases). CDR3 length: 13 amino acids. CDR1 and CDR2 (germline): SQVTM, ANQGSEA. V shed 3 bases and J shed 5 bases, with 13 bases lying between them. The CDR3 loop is CSVDRGAVYGYTF. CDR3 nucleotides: TGCAGCGTTGATAGAGGGGCCGTGTATGGCTACACCTTC.